This record looks at one T cell receptor beta chain sequence and its context. Its antigen is as yet unknown. PCR was performed using 60 Vbeta and 13 Jbeta primers. The method was immunoSEQ multiplex PCR; TCRdb's version includes in-frame clones alone and lacks a portion of them. The sample includes roughly 200,000 clones, almost 85% of them seen just once. The sample belongs to a study of cytomegalovirus exposure and HLA in healthy donors. Regarding the study as a whole: Published work reported that the classifier diagnosed cytomegalovirus status with high specificity and sensitivity. Follow-up analysis seemed to connect common viral pathogens with several of the most significant clusters identified.

The clonotype originates from a woman in her fifties or sixties in good health and CMV-seronegative. Sequencing used PBMCs.

In DNA form, the CDR3 reads TGTGCCAGCAGGGGTACTAGCGGGAGCGAGCAGTTCTTC. It specifies CASRGTSGSEQFF. The V gene is TRBV2, the J gene TRBJ2-1; 11 bases agree with TRBD2. The CDR3 consists of 13 residues. Germline CDR1 SNHLY, CDR2 FYNNEI. V was pared by 6 bases and J by 10 bases, with 5 bases of the junction left unmatched.